This T cell receptor (beta chain) was documented in a study of cytomegalovirus exposure and HLA in healthy donors (dated by TCRdb to 2017 to 2019). Concerning the study at large: An earlier analysis of about 560 of the donors reported 250 to 300 Gb of sequence data and some 110 million unique TCR beta sequences obtained from about 200 million T cells. Roughly 5 DR-DQ haplotypes were handled as single units for association and clustering, since linkage in the cohort was strong. Every repertoire in the discovery cohort had been generated on one and the same sequencing platform. A later genetic analysis took genome-wide SNP genotypes for about 65% of the roughly 670 donors and used that subset as a discovery cohort. To study patterns of TCR occurrence, a later analysis re-analyzed previously published TCR beta repertoires from just over 650 donors and added high-resolution HLA genotyping. Typing coverage varied by locus: about 620-630 donors for A, B, C, DRB1 and DQB1; around 560 for DQA1; more than 600 for DPA1; fewer than 480 for DPB1. Donor age, sex, ethnicity and CMV serostatus were compiled alongside the repertoire data. An earlier analysis of roughly 600 of the donors used high-throughput TCR beta sequencing to judge whether each TCR beta V gene segment behaved as functional or pseudogenic. Among the approximately 400 genotyped donors, about 85% belonged to the genetic ancestry cluster associated with self-reported Caucasian donors. HLA typing included class I and class II loci at four-digit resolution. The study used immunosequencing to profile the T cell repertoires of around 600 subjects and linked those repertoires to cytomegalovirus serostatus. The study was designed to test whether signatures of past pathogen exposure could be identified by cataloging public T cell receptors. Along with the roughly 710-subject first cohort, a separate validation cohort of around 110 different subjects was used. To predict cytomegalovirus infection status, the study combined high-throughput TCR immunosequencing, statistical association of individual TCRs with disease status, and machine learning. About 280 gigabases of sequencing data and 70 million to 85 million unique TCR sequences were included in an early release covering about 700 HLA-typed donors. On average, about 240,000 unique TCR beta nucleotide sequences were sequenced per donor among some 420 genotyped donors of the cohort, with around 19% of those sequences being non-productive. Rather than using new phenotypic data, the later analysis identified candidate immune exposures from TCR beta sequences and from how often those sequences occurred across donors.

The germline V gene supplies CDR1 LGHNA and CDR2 YNFKEQ. Germline trimming amounts to 8 bases on V and 6 bases on J, with 6 as the count of junction bases outside the gene matches. From the cysteine through the phenylalanine, the CDR3 covers 12 amino acids. Only CDR3 DNA remains: 36 bases, in frame from the first base. Here is what the overall study found, with its caveats: An earlier analysis of approximately 590 of the donors showed that most TCR beta V segments appeared in productive rearrangements either about 90% or about 30% of the time, which broadly matched IMGT annotations. This cohort had only TCR beta chains sequenced, and the lack of alpha or paired-chain data limited which features could be detected. The classifier was reported to diagnose cytomegalovirus status with high specificity and sensitivity in both the original and validation cohorts. In the study, some 180 TCR beta chains were listed as associated with cytomegalovirus. A further reported finding was that TCR beta sequences accurately predicted the HLA-A and HLA-B alleles for most subjects in the first cohort. Sequencing depth was assumed to be roughly uniform across donors in the presence/absence analyses, though that assumption may not hold. The earlier analysis of around 600 of the donors excluded over 15 rarely observed V segments, including chromosome 9 orphons, because counts were too low. The only immune exposure information available for the cohort was CMV serostatus. Compared with equally common non-associated chains, HLA-associated TCR beta chains in a later analysis were more clonally expanded and had lower generation probabilities. Three of the identified cytomegalovirus-associated TCR beta chains were confirmed in vitro to be specific for cytomegalovirus antigens. An association between a missense DCLRE1C variant and V-gene and J-gene trimming of TCR beta chains was found in a later genetic analysis and replicated in an independent cohort. A group of highly shared sequence variants was considered likely to be a technical artifact of the sequencing pipeline. At a false discovery rate of 0.05, a later analysis linked around 17,000 TCR beta sequences to specific HLA alleles. In a later analysis, most CMV-associated TCR beta chains were found to appear HLA-restricted, with HLA associations seemingly driven largely by CMV exposure. While some public TCRs were present in many individuals, most TCR sequences turned up only very rarely across donors. Because the 87-base-pair reads could not distinguish some IMGT-functional V segments, including TRBV6-2 and TRBV6-3, those segments were excluded. In a later analysis, the rate of TCR association differed among HLA loci, with DRB1 alleles having the most associated TCRs and HLA-C alleles having the fewest. When HLA alleles, especially DR and DQ, strongly co-occurred, TCR associations were difficult to assign to individual alleles. In a later genetic analysis, fewer N-insertions in productive TCRs were reported among donors in an Asian-associated ancestry cluster than the roughly 710-donor mean. Because HLA typing was unavailable for some donors at each locus, only the typed subset was used in association tests. Correlated functional status among segregating V segments might be attributable to linkage disequilibrium, but an unknown experimental factor could not be ruled out. According to a later analysis, parvovirus B19, influenza, CMV and Epstein-Barr virus appeared linked to several top co-occurrence clusters. The authors suggested that the approach could potentially be extended to other disease states and immunological phenotypes.

Library preparation used the immunoSEQ multiplex PCR assay. The multiplex PCR relied on a mix of 60 forward primers for TCR Vbeta segments and 13 reverse primers for TCR Jbeta segments. A multiplex PCR assay on genomic DNA amplified the CDR3 region of rearranged TCR beta genes. The amplified TCR beta libraries were sequenced on the Illumina HiSeq System as 87-base-pair reads. In the authors' own workflow: A later analysis counted about 76 million unique TCR beta chains across the 550 to 800 repertoires, and 10 million to 11 million of these chains were shared by at least two donors. To remove PCR and sequencing errors, raw reads were error-corrected and collapsed into unique sequences using a nearest-neighbor algorithm that merged closely related sequences. V, D and J gene segments were assigned by aligning CDR3 sequences to IMGT reference sequences. For a sequence to be retained, a match of at least six nucleotides to both a V gene segment and a J gene segment was required. Rearrangements were classified as productive when the CDR3 lacked stop codons and remained in frame with V and J, and all other rearrangements were classified as non-productive. Following IMGT convention, CDR3 was defined as the stretch from the second conserved V-encoded cysteine up to the conserved J-encoded phenylalanine. The earlier analysis of roughly 590 of the donors excluded sequences that lacked an unambiguous match to a single V gene segment. In an earlier analysis of a few hundred of the donors, V segments were called functional above 56.7% productive rearrangements and were called segregating when the between-donor standard deviation exceeded 5%. A statistical classification framework was built to diagnose cytomegalovirus status from the catalog of TCR beta chain sequences. V and J gene assignment, in a later analysis, came from comparing TCR nucleotide sequences with IMGT/GENE-DB human TR gene sequences. In a later analysis, CDR3 sequences and most-parsimonious VDJ recombination scenarios were assigned using the TCRdist pipeline. In a later analysis, every TCR beta chain was defined by the combination of its CDR3 amino acid sequence and its V-gene family, and reads without a unique V-gene family were dropped. A later analysis removed 450 to 600 highly shared, low-generation-probability nucleotide sequences to deal with suspected cross-contamination and a sequencing artifact. In a later analysis, a clonal expansion index was calculated for each public chain from normalized within-repertoire ranks of inferred template counts. In a later analysis, generation probabilities were computed using a VDJ recombination model fitted to out-of-frame rearrangements, and the results were checked against IGoR. In a later analysis, TCR-TCR, TCR-HLA and TCR-CMV co-occurrence was scored with hypergeometric tests, and a repertoire-size bias correction was applied to TCR pairs. False discovery rates were estimated in a later analysis by permuting HLA or CMV assignments 20 times. A later analysis grouped co-occurring TCRs with DBSCAN, adding TCRdist sequence similarity when clustering within HLA-allele-positive subsets. For co-occurrence clustering, repertoires with fewer than 30,000 or more than 120,000 public chains were excluded, along with about five repertoires with anomalous nucleotide sharing. The source is immuneACCESS, and TCRdb retained only in-frame sequences with V and J called. Part of the clones is not carried over; for the studies checked, unresolved V genes explain less than half of this, and the remainder is unexplained. V and J calls and clone size are as listed in that table; D and trimming were resolved from the DNA. This sample has 200,000 to 250,000 clones in its table, and approximately 83% of those were observed once. The top ten constitute about 1.4% of the sample.

About this clone: The clone's antigen remains unknown. Per-base quality was not reported, and no clone a single base away is much larger than it.

In total, 630 or so healthy bone marrow donors made up the cohort. Cohort members were all nominally healthy when sampled, although unrecorded immune exposures were likely present. The donor tested CMV seronegative and was one of the 352 seronegative cohort members. A peripheral blood sample was collected from each donor, and TCR beta sequencing was performed on peripheral blood mononuclear cells. The Qiagen DNeasy Blood Extraction Kit was used to extract genomic DNA from the blood cell samples. The TCR originated in a girl aged 5-17 years in good health and CMV-seronegative. This chain joins TRBV4-2 to TRBJ2-7; 8 bases in the junction line up with TRBD2. The sample comprised PBMCs. The base sequence is TGTGCCAGCTTAAGCGGGGGAGGCGAGCAGTACTTC. This sequence encodes CASLSGGGEQYF.